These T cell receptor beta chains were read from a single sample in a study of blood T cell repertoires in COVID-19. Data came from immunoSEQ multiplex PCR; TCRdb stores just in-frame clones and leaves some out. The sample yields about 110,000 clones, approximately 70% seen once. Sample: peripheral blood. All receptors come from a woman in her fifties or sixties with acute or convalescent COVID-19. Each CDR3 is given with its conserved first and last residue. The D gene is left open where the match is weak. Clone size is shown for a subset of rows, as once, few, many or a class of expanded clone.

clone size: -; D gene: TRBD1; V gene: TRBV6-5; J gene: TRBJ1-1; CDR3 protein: CASRPTGEVGEAFF; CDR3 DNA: TGTGCCAGCAGGCCGACAGGGGAGGTTGGTGAAGCTTTCTTT
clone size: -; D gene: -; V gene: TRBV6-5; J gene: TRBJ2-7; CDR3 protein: CATRLTESSYEQYF; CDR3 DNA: TGTGCCACCCGATTGACGGAGAGCTCCTACGAGCAGTACTTC
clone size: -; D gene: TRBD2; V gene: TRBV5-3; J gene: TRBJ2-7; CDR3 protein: CARSLELRAGESYEQYF; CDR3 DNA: TGTGCCAGAAGCTTGGAGTTACGGGCGGGGGAATCCTACGAGCAGTACTTC
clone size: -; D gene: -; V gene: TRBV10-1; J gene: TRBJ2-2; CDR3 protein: CASSDSGSTGELFF; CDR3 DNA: TGCGCCAGCAGTGACTCAGGGTCCACCGGGGAGCTGTTTTTT
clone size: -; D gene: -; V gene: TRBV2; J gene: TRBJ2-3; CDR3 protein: CASRVYLSTDTQYF; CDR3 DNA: TGTGCCAGCAGGGTTTACCTAAGCACAGATACGCAGTATTTT
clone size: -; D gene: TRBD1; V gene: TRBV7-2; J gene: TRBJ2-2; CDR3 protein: CASSSRPRDRGHGGELFF; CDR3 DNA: TGTGCCAGCAGCTCCAGACCAAGGGACAGGGGGCATGGCGGGGAGCTGTTTTTT
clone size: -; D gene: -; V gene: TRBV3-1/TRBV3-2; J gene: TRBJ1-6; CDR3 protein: CASSQAGDSPLHF; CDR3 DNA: TGTGCCAGCAGCCAGGCAGGGGATTCACCCCTCCACTTT
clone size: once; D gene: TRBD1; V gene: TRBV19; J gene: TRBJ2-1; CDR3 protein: CASRGAGQGVNEQFF; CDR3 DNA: TGTGCCAGTAGAGGGGCGGGCCAGGGGGTTAATGAGCAGTTCTTC
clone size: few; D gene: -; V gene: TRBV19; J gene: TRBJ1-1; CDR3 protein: CASSTGGGNTEAFF; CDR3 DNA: TGTGCCAGTAGTACCGGAGGCGGGAACACTGAAGCTTTCTTT
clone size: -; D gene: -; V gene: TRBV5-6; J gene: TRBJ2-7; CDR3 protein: CASSPPPGSEQYF; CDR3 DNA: TGTGCCAGCAGCCCTCCCCCGGGGTCCGAGCAGTACTTC
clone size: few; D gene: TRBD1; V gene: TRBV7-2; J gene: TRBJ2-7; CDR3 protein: CASSLAGQGASEQYF; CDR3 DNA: TGTGCCAGCAGCTTAGCGGGACAGGGGGCAAGCGAGCAGTACTTC
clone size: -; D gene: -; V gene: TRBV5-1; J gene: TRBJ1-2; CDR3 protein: CASSFGSPGDGYTF; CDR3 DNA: TGCGCCAGCAGCTTCGGGTCGCCAGGGGATGGCTACACCTTC
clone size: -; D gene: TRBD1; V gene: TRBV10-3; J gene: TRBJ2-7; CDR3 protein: CAIRPTGDEQYF; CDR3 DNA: TGTGCCATCAGACCGACAGGGGACGAGCAGTACTTC
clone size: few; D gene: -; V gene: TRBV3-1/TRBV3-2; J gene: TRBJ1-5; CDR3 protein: CASSQEYSNQPQHF; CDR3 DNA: TGTGCCAGCAGCCAAGAGTATAGCAATCAGCCCCAGCATTTT
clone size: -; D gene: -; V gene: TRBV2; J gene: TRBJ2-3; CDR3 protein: CASRRGRGGTDTQYF; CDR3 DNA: TGTGCCAGTAGAAGGGGGCGGGGGGGCACAGATACGCAGTATTTT
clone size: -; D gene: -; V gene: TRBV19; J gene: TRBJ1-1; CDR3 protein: CASSIGTAQTEAFF; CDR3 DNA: TGTGCCAGTAGTATAGGGACAGCCCAGACTGAAGCTTTCTTT
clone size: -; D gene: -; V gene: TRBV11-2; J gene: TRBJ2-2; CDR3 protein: CASSTRRTNGELFF; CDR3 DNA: TGTGCCAGCAGCACCCGCCGGACTAACGGGGAGCTGTTTTTT
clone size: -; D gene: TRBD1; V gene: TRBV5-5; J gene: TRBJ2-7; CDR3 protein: CASSWTGLNSYEQYF; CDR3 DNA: TGTGCCAGCAGCTGGACAGGCTTAAACTCCTACGAGCAGTACTTC
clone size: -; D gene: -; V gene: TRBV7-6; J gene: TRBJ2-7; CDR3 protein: CASSLSQGSLYEQYF; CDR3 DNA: TGTGCCAGCAGCTTATCGCAGGGTTCCCTATACGAGCAGTACTTC
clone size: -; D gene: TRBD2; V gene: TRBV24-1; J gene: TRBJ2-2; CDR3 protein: CATSDLLRSGGTGELFF; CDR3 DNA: TGTGCCACCAGTGATTTGCTGCGGTCGGGAGGCACCGGGGAGCTGTTTTTT
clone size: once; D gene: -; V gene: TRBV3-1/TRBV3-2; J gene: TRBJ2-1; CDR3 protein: CASSQAARYNEQFF; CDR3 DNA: TGTGCCAGCAGCCAAGCTGCCAGGTACAATGAGCAGTTCTTC
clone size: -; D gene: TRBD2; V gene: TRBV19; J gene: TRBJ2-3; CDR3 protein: CASRPSGGLTDTQYF; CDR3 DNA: TGTGCCAGTAGACCAAGCGGGGGTCTCACAGATACGCAGTATTTT
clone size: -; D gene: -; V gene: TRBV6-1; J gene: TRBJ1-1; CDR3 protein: CASSDVLRVTEAFF; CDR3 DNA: TGTGCCAGCAGTGACGTTTTGAGGGTTACTGAAGCTTTCTTT
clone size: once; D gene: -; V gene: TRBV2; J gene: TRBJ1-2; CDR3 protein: CASSEAEGGYTF; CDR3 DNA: TGTGCCAGCAGTGAAGCGGAGGGTGGCTACACCTTC
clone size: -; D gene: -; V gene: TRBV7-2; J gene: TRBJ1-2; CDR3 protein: CASSRAQATNYGYTF; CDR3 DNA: TGTGCCAGCAGTCGCGCACAGGCAACTAACTATGGCTACACCTTC
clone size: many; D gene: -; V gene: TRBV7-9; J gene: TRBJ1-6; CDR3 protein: CASSPDGQIYNSPLHF; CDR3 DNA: TGTGCCAGCAGCCCAGACGGACAGATCTATAATTCACCCCTCCACTTT
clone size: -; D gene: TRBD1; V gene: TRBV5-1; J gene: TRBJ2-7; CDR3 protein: CASFQGAGNSGEQYF; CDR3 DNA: TGCGCCAGCTTCCAGGGGGCAGGTAATTCCGGCGAGCAGTACTTC
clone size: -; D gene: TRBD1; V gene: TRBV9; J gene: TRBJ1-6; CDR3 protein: CASSTAGTVGSPLHF; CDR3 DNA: TGTGCCAGCAGCACGGCCGGGACAGTGGGATCACCCCTCCACTTT
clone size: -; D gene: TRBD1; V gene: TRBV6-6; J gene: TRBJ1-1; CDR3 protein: CASSDRGRAEAFF; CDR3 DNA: TGTGCCAGCAGTGACAGGGGTAGGGCTGAAGCTTTCTTT
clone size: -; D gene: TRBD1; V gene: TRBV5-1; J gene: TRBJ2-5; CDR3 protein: CASSNTGGNIQETQYF; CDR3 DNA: TGCGCCAGCAGCAATACAGGGGGGAACATCCAAGAGACCCAGTACTTC
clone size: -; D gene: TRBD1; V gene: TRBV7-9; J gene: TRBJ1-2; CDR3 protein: CASSPRQGASGYTF; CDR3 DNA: TGTGCCAGCAGCCCCCGACAGGGGGCGTCGGGCTACACCTTC
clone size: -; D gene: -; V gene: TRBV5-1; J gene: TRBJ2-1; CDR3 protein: CASSTDSYNEQFF; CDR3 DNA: TGCGCCAGCAGTACGGACAGTTACAATGAGCAGTTCTTC
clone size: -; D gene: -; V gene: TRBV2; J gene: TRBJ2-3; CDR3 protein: CASSFRTATDTQYF; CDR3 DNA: TGTGCCAGCAGTTTTCGGACAGCCACAGATACGCAGTATTTT
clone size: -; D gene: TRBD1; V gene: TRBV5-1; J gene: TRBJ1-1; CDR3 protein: CASSTRQGSATEAFF; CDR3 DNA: TGCGCCAGCAGCACTCGACAGGGATCCGCCACTGAAGCTTTCTTT